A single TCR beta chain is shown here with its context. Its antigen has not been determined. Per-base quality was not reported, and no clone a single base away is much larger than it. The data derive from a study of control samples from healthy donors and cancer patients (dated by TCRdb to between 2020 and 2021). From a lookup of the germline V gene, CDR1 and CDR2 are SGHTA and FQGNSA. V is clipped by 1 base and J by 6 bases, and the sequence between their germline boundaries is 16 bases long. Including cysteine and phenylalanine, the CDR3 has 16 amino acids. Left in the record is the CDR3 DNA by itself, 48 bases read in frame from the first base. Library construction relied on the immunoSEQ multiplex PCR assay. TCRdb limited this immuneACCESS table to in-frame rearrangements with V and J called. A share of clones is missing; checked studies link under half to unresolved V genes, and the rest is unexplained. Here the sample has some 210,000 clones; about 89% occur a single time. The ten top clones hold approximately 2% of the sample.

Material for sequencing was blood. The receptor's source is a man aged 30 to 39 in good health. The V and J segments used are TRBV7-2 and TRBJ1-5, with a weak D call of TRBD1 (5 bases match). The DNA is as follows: TGTGCCAGCAGCTTAGTTTCGGGGGGGACCAGTCAGCCCCAGCATTTT. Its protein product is CASSLVSGGTSQPQHF.